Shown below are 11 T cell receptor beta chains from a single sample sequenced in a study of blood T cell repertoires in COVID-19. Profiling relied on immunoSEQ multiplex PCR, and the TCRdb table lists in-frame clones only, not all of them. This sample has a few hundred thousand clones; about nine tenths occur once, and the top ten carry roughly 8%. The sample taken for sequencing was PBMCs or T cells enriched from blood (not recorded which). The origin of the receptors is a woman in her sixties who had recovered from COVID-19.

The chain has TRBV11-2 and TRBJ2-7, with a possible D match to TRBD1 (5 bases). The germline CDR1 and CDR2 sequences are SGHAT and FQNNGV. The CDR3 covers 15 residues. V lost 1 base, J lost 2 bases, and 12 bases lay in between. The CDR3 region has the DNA TGTGCCAGCAGCTTAGGCAGGGTCATCCCCTACGAGCAGTACGTC. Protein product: CASSLGRVIPYEQYV.

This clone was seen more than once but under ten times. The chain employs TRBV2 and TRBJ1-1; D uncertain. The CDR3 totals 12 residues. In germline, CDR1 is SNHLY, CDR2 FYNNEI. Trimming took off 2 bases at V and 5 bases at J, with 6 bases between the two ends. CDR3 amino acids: CASSERGTEAFF. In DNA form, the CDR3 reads TGTGCCAGCAGTGAAAGAGGAACTGAAGCTTTCTTT.

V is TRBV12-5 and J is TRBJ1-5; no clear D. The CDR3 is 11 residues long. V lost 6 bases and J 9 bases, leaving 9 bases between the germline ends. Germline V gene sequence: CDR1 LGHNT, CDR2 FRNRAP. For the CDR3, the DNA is TGTGCTAGTGGCCTCGGCGGGCCCCAGCATTTT. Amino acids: CASGLGGPQHF.

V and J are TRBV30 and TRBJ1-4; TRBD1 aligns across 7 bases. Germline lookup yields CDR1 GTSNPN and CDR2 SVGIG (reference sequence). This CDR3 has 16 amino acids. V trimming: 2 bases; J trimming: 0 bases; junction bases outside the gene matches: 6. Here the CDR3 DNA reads TGTGCCTGGAGTATACAGGGGAGTTCAACTAATGAAAAACTGTTTTTT. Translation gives CAWSIQGSSTNEKLFF.

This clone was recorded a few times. The CDR3 is CASSISGDAGNTIYF. The CDR3 nucleotides read TGTGCCAGTAGTATTTCGGGGGATGCTGGAAACACCATATATTTT. The V gene is TRBV19, the J gene TRBJ1-3; possible D gene TRBD1, 5 bases. CDR1 is LNHDA, CDR2 SQIVND, per germline (reference sequence). The germline V and J ends were trimmed by 3 bases and 2 bases, with 11 bases remaining between them. The CDR3 length is 15 residues.

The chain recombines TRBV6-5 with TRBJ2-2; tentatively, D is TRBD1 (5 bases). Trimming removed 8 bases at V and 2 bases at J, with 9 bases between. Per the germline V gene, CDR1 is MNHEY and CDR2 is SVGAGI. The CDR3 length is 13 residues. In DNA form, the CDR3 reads TGTGCCAGCTGGACACCTAACACCGGGGAGCTGTTTTTT. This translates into CASWTPNTGELFF.

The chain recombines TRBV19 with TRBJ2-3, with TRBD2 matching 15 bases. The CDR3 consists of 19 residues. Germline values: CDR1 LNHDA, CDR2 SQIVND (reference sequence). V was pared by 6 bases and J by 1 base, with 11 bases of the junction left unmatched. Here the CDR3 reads CASSRTGLAGGWGTDTQYF. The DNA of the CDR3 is TGTGCCAGTAGCCGCACTGGACTAGCGGGGGGGTGGGGCACAGATACGCAGTATTTT.

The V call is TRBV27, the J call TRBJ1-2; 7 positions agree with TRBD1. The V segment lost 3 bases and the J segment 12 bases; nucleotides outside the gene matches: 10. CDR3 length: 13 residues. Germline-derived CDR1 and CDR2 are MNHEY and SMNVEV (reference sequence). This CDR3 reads CASSFRQGVGDTF. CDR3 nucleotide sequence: TGTGCCAGCAGTTTTCGCCAGGGGGTAGGGGACACCTTC.

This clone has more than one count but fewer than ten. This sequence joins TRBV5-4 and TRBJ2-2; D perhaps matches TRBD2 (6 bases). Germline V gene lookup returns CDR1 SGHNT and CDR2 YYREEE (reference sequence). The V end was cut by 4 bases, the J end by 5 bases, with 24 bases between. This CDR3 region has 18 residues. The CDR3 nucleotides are TGTGCCAGCAGCCCACCAACAGCCTTGCTGGGAGGAACCGGGGAGCTGTTTTTT. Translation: CASSPPTALLGGTGELFF.

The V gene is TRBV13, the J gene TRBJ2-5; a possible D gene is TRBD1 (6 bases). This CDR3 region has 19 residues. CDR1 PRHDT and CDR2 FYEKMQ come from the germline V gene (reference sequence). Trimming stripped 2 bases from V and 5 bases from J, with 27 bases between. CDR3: CASSLWETGDREEAETQYF. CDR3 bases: TGTGCCAGCAGCTTATGGGAGACAGGAGACCGCGAGGAAGCCGAGACCCAGTACTTC.

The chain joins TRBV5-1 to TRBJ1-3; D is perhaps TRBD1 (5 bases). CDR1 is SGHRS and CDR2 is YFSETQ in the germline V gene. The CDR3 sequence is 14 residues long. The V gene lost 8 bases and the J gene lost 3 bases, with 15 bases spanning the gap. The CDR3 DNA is TGCGCCAGTACCCCTGGAGGGGATGGAAACACCATATATTTT. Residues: CASTPGGDGNTIYF.